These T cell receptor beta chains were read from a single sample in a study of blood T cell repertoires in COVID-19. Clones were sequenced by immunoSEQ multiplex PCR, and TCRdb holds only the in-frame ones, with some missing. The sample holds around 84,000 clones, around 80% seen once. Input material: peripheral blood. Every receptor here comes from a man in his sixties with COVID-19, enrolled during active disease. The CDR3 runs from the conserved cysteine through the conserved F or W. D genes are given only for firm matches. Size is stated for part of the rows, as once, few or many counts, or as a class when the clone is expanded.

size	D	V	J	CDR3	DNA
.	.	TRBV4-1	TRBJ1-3	CASSYQQGSGNTIYF	TGCGCCAGCAGCTACCAACAGGGCTCTGGAAACACCATATATTTT
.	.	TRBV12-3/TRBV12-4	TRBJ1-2	CASSFRGLGYTF	TGTGCCAGCAGTTTTCGAGGGCTAGGCTACACCTTC
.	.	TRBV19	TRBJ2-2	CASRAQGRGAGELFF	TGTGCCAGTAGAGCTCAGGGGAGGGGGGCCGGGGAGCTGTTTTTT
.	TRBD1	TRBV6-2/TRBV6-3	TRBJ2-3	CASSPRTGIPDTQYF	TGTGCCAGCAGCCCAAGGACAGGTATCCCAGATACGCAGTATTTT
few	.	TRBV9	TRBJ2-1	CASSVGGALYNEQFF	TGTGCCAGCAGCGTAGGGGGAGCCCTCTACAATGAGCAGTTCTTC
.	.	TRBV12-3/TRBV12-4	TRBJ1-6	CASQSGHLVLHF	TGTGCCAGCCAAAGCGGGCATTTGGTCCTCCACTTT
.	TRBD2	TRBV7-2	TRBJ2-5	CASSPGGPQTQYF	TGTGCCAGCAGCCCGGGGGGGCCACAGACCCAGTACTTC
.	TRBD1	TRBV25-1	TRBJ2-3	CASRGDRGYSTDTQYF	TGTGCCAGCAGGGGGGACAGGGGATACAGCACAGATACGCAGTATTTT
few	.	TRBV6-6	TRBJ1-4	CASSSQAWEKLFF	TGTGCCAGCAGTTCCCAGGCCTGGGAAAAACTGTTTTTT
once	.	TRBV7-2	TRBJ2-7	CASSLAPVGGTGEQYF	TGTGCCAGCAGCTTAGCTCCGGTCGGGGGTACGGGCGAGCAGTACTTC
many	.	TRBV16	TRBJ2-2	CASSHTGMSIGELFF	TGTGCCAGCAGCCACACAGGGATGTCTATCGGGGAGCTGTTTTTT
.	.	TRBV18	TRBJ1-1	CASSPRAGVDTEAFF	TGTGCCAGCTCACCTCGGGCGGGGGTGGACACTGAAGCTTTCTTT
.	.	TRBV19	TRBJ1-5	CASSIRRAKNQPQHF	TGTGCCAGTAGTATACGCAGGGCTAAAAATCAGCCCCAGCATTTT
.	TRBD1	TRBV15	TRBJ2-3	CATSRDGTGRTDTQYF	TGTGCCACCAGCAGAGATGGGACAGGGAGGACAGATACGCAGTATTTT
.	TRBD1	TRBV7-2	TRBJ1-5	CASSAGGASNQPQHF	TGTGCCAGCAGCGCAGGGGGCGCGAGCAATCAGCCCCAGCATTTT
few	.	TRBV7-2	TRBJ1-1	CASSLRPPQGGTEAFF	TGTGCCAGCAGCTTAAGGCCACCCCAAGGCGGCACTGAAGCTTTCTTT
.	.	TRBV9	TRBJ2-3	CASSLPQGSDTQYF	TGTGCCAGCAGCTTACCACAGGGTTCCGATACGCAGTATTTT
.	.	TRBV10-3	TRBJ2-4	CAISSGSAKNIQYF	TGTGCCATCAGCTCGGGGTCAGCCAAAAACATTCAGTACTTC